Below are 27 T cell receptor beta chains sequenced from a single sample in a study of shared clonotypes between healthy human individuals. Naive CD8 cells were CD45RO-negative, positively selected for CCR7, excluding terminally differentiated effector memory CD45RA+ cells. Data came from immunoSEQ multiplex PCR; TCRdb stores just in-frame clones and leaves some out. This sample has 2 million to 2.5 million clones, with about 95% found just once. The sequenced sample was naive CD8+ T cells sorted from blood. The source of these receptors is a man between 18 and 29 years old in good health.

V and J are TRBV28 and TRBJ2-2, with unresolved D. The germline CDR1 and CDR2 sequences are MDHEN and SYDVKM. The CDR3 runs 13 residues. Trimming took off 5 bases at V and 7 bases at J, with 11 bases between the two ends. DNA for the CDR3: TGTGCCAGCAGTCGTGAAATGCTCGGGGAGCTGTTTTTT. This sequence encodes CASSREMLGELFF. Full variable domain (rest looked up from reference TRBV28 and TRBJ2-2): DVKVTQSSRYLVKRTGEKVFLECVQDMDHENMFWYRQDPGLGLRLIYFSYDVKMKEKGDIPEGYSVSREKKERFSLILESASTNQTSMYLCASSREMLGELFFGEGSRLTVL.

DNA of the CDR3: TGTGCCAGCAGCCTTGGAGACTCGGTGTATCAGCCCCAGCATTTT. It translates to CASSLGDSVYQPQHF. J is TRBJ1-5 and V is TRBV7-2; the D is unclear. CDR1 and CDR2 (germline): SGHTA, FQGNSA. V dropped 5 bases and J dropped 5 bases, with 16 bases sitting between them. The CDR3 sequence is 15 residues long.

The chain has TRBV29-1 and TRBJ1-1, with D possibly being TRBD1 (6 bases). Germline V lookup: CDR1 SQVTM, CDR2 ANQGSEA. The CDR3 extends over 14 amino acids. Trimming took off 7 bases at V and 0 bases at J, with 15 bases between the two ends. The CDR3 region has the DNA TGCAGCGCTGGGGGGGACACTATGAACACTGAAGCTTTCTTT. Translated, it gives CSAGGDTMNTEAFF.

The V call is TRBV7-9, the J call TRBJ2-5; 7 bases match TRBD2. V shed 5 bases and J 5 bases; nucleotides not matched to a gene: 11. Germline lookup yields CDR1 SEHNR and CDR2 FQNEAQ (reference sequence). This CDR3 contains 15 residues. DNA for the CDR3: TGTGCCAGCAGCCTATGGGAGGGAGTAGATGAGACCCAGTACTTC. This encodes CASSLWEGVDETQYF.

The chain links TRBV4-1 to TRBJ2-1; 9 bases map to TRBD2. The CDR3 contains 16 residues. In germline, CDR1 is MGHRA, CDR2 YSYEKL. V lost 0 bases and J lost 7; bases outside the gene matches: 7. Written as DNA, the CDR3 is TGCGCCAGCAGCCAAGATCGCATGGCGGGAGGGAATGAGCAGTTCTTC. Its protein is CASSQDRMAGGNEQFF.

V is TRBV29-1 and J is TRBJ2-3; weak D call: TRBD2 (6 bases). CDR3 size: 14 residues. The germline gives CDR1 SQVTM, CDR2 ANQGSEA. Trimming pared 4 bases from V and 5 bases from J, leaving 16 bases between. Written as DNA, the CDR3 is TGCAGCGTTGTAGTTTGGGAGGTGGAAGATACGCAGTATTTT. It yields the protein CSVVVWEVEDTQYF.

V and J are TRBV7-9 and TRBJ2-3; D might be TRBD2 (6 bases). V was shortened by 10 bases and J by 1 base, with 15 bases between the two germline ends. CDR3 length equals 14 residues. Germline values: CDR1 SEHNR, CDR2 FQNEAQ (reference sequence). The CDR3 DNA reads TGTGCCACCCCGCGGGGCGGGGGCACAGATACGCAGTATTTT. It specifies CATPRGGGTDTQYF.

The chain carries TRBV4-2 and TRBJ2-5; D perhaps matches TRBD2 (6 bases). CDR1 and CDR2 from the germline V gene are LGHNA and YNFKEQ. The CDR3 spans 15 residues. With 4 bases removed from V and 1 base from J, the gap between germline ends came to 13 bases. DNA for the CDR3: TGTGCCAGCAGCCGGGAGGAGGGGACCCAAGAGACCCAGTACTTC. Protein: CASSREEGTQETQYF.

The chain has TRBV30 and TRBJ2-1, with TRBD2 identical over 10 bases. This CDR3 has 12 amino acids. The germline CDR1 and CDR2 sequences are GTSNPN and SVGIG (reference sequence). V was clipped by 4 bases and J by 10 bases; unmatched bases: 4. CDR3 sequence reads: CAWTEGLAEQFF. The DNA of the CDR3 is TGTGCCTGGACCGAGGGACTAGCGGAGCAGTTCTTC.

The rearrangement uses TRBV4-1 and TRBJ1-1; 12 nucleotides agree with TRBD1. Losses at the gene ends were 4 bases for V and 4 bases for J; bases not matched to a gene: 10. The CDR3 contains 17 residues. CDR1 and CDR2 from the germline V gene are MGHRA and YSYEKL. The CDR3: CASSPQGQGAGSTEAFF. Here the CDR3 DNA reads TGCGCCAGCAGCCCACAGGGACAGGGGGCGGGGAGCACTGAAGCTTTCTTT.

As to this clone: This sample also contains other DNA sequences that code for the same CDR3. CDR3 sequence: CASSLETSGGTDTQYF. DNA of the CDR3: TGTGCCAGCAGCTTAGAGACTAGCGGGGGCACAGATACGCAGTATTTT. The V and J genes are TRBV7-9 and TRBJ2-3, with 11 positions matching TRBD2. Germline V gives CDR1 SEHNR, CDR2 FQNEAQ (reference sequence). V gave up 1 base and J gave up 1 base; unmatched junction bases: 1. CDR3 length: 16 residues.

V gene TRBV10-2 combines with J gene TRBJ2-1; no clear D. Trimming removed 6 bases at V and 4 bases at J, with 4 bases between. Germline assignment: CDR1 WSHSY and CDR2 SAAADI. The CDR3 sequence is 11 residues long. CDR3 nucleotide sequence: TGCGCCAGCAGGGTTTACAATGAGCAGTTCTTC. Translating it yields CASRVYNEQFF.

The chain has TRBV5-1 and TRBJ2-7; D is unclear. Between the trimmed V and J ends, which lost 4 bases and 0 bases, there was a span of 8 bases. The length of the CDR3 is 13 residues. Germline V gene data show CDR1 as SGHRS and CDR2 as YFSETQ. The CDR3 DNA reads TGCGCCAGCAGCGAAGACCCCTCCTACGAGCAGTACTTC. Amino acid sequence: CASSEDPSYEQYF.

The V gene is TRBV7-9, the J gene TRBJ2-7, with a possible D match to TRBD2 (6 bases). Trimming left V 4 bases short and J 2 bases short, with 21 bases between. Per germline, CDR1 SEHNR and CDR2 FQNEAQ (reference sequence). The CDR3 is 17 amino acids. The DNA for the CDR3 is TGTGCCAGCAGCTCGACTGATTCGGGGACTCCAACCTACGAGCAGTACTTC. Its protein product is CASSSTDSGTPTYEQYF.

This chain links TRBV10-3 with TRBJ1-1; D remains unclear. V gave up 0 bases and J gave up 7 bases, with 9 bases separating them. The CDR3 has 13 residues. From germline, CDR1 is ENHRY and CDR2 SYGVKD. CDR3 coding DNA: TGTGCCATCAGTGAGTCGGCAGTAAATGAAGCTTTCTTT. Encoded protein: CAISESAVNEAFF.

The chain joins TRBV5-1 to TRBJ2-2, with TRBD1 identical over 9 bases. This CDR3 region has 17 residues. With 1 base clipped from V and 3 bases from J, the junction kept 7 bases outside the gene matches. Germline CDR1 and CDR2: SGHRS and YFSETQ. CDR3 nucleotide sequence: TGCGCCAGCAGCTTGCCGACGAGGACAGGGGACACCGGGGAGCTGTTTTTT. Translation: CASSLPTRTGDTGELFF.

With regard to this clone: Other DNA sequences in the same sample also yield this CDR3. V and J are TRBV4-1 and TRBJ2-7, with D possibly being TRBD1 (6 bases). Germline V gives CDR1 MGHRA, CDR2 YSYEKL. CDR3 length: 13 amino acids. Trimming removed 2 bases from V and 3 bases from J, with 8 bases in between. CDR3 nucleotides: TGCGCCAGCAGCCAAACGGACAGCTACGAGCAGTACTTC. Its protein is CASSQTDSYEQYF.

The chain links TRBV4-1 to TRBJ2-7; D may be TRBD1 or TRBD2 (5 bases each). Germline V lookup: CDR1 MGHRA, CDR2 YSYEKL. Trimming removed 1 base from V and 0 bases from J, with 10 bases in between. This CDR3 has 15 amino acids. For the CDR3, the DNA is TGCGCCAGCAGCCAAGGAACGGGGCCCTCCTACGAGCAGTACTTC. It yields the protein CASSQGTGPSYEQYF.

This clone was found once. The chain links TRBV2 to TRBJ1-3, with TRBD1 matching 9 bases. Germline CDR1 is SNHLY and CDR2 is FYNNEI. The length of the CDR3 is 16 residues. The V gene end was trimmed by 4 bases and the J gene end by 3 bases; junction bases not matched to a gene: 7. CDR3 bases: TGTGCCAGCAGTGGGACAGGGGTTGATTTTGGAAACACCATATATTTT. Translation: CASSGTGVDFGNTIYF. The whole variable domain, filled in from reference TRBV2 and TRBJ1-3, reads EPEVTQTPSHQVTQMGQEVILRCVPISNHLYFYWYRQILGQKVEFLVSFYNNEISEKSEIFDDQFSVERPDGSNFTLKIRSTKLEDSAMYFCASSGTGVDFGNTIYFGEGSWLTVV.

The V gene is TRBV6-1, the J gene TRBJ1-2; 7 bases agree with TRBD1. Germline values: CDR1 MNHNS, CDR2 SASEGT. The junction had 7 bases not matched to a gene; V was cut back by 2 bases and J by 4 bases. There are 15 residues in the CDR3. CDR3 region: CASSEYTGEIYGYTF. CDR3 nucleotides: TGTGCCAGCAGTGAATATACAGGGGAGATCTATGGCTACACCTTC.

The chain's CDR3 is CASWIRPPSPLHF. CDR3 sequence (DNA): TGTGCCAGCTGGATCAGACCTCCTTCACCCCTCCACTTT. V usage is TRBV9 and J usage is TRBJ1-6; D is undetermined. This CDR3 is 13 amino acids long. The germline V and J ends were trimmed by 7 bases and 9 bases, with 14 bases remaining between them. Germline V gives CDR1 SGDLS, CDR2 YYNGEE.

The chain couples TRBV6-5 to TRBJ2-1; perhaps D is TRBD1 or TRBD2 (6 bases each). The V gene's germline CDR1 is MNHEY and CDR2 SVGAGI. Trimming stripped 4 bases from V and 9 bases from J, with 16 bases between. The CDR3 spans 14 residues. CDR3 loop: CASSFHEGGSEQFF. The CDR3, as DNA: TGTGCCAGCAGTTTCCATGAAGGGGGGAGTGAGCAGTTCTTC.

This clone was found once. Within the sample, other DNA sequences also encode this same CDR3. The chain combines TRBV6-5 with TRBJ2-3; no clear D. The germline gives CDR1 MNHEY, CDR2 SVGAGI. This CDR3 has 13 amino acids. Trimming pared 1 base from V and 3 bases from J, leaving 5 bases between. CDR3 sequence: CASSYFGTDTQYF. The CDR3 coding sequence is TGTGCCAGCAGTTACTTCGGAACAGATACGCAGTATTTT.

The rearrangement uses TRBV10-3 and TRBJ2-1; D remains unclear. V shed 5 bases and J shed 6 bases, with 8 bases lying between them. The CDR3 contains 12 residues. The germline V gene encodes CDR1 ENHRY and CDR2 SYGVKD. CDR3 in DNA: TGTGCCATCAGTCCAAACCGCAATGAGCAGTTCTTC. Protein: CAISPNRNEQFF.

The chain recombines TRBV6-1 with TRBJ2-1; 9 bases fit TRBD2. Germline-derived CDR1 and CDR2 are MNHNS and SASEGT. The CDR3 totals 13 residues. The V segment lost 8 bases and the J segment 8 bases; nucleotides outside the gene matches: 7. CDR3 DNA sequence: TGTGCCAGCGGGGCGGGAGGGCCCTATGAGCAGTTCTTC. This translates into CASGAGGPYEQFF.

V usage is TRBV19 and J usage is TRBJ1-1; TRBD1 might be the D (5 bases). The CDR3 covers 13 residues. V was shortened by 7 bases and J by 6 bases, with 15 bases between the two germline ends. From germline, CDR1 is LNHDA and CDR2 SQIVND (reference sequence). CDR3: CASNSDRDSEAFF. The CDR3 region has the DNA TGTGCCAGTAATTCTGACAGAGATTCTGAAGCTTTCTTT.

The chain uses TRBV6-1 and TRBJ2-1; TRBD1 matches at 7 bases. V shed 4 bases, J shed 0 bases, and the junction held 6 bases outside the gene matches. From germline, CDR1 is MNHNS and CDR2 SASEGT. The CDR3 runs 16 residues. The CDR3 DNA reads TGTGCCAGCAGTGCTCCGACAGGGAGCTCCTACAATGAGCAGTTCTTC. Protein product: CASSAPTGSSYNEQFF.